The sequence of this TCR beta chain was determined in a study of cytomegalovirus exposure and HLA in healthy donors. Study-wide results and limits: An analysis done earlier found most TCR beta V segments productive about 87% or about 30% of the time.

The germline CDR1 and CDR2 sequences are SGHDT and YYEEEE. The CDR3 length is 12 residues. The germline V and J ends were trimmed by 4 bases and 9 bases, with 11 bases remaining between them. The PCR employed 60 Vbeta primers together with 13 Jbeta primers. Clones were sequenced by immunoSEQ multiplex PCR, and TCRdb holds only the in-frame ones, with some missing. The top ten hold 2% to 2.5% of the sample, which has roughly 120,000 clones, roughly 83% seen once. With respect to this clone: What it binds is unknown.

This chain joins TRBV5-6 and TRBJ1-5, with a tentative D call TRBD1 (6 bases). The origin of this receptor is a man aged 18-30 years in good health and CMV-seronegative. Sequencing used PBMCs. The chain's CDR3 is CASSISGAPQHF. The CDR3 DNA follows: TGTGCCAGCAGCATTTCAGGGGCGCCCCAGCATTTT.